The clone carrying this T cell receptor (beta chain) has only a few counts. No antigen is known for it. The sample belongs to a study of T cells in localized non-small cell lung cancer. Here immunoSEQ multiplex PCR was the method, and the copy in TCRdb shows in-frame clones only, minus some. The profile shows 1,500 to 2,000 clones, roughly two fifths of them singletons. Study findings and constraints: Clonality of T cells reached its maximum in uninvolved adjacent lung, surpassing tumor.

The CDR3 totals 14 residues. Trimming cost V 4 bases and J 7 bases; bases outside gene matches: 4. From germline, CDR1 is SGHNT and CDR2 YENEEA. The source is a woman aged 35 to 70 with stage I lung adenocarcinoma. The J gene is TRBJ1-4, the V gene TRBV11-3; TRBD1 matches at 9 bases. The sequencing here drew on lung tumor tissue, taken before any cancer treatment. This chain's CDR3 is CASSSGTGTEKLFF. CDR3 nucleotides: TGTGCCAGCAGCTCCGGGACAGGGACTGAAAAACTGTTTTTT.